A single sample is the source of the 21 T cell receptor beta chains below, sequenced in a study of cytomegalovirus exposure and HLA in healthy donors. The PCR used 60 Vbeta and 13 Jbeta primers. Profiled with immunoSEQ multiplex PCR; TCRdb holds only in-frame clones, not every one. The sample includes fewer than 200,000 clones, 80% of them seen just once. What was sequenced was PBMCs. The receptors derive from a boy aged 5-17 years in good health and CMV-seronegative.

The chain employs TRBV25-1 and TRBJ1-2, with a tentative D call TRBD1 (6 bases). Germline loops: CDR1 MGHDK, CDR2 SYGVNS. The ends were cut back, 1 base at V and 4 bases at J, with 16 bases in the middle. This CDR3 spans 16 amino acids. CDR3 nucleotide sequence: TGTGCCAGCAGTGAATTTGCCCTGGGACATCTCTATGGCTACACCTTC. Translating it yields CASSEFALGHLYGYTF.

The CDR3 bases are TGTGCCAGCAGTCCTGTACTAGGGGGTAGTGGTGAGCAGTTCTTC. It specifies CASSPVLGGSGEQFF. V gene TRBV9 combines with J gene TRBJ2-1, with D perhaps matching TRBD1 (6 bases). This CDR3 contains 15 residues. The ends were cut back, 5 bases at V and 9 bases at J, with 21 bases in the middle. Germline loops: CDR1 SGDLS, CDR2 YYNGEE.

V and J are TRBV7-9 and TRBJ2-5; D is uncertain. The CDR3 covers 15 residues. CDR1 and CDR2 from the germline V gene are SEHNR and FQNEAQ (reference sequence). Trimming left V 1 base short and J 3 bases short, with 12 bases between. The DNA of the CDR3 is TGTGCCAGCAGCTTAGTACAATTAACAGAAGAGACCCAGTACTTC. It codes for CASSLVQLTEETQYF.

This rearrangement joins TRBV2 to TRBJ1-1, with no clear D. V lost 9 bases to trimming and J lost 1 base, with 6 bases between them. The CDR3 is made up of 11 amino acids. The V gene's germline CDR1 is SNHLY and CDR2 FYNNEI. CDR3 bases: TGTGCCAGGGGGAGGAACACTGAAGCTTTCTTT. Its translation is CARGRNTEAFF.

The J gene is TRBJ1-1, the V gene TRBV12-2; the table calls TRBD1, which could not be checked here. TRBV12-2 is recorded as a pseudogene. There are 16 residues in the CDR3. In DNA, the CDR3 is TGTGCAAGTCGCTTAGAGGACAGGGGGCTGGGCACTGAAGCTTTCTTT. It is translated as CASRLEDRGLGTEAFF.

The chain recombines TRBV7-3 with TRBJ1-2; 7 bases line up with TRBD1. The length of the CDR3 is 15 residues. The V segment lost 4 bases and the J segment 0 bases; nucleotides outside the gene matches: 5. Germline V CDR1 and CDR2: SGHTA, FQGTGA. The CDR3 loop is CASSYGTAANYGYTF. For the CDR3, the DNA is TGTGCCAGCAGCTATGGGACAGCCGCTAACTATGGCTACACCTTC.

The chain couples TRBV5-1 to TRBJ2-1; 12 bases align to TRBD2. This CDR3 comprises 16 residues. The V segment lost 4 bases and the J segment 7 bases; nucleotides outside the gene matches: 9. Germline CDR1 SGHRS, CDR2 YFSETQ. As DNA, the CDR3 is TGCGCCAGCAGCGCCCCGGCTAGCGGGAGGGCTAATGAGCAGTTCTTC. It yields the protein CASSAPASGRANEQFF.

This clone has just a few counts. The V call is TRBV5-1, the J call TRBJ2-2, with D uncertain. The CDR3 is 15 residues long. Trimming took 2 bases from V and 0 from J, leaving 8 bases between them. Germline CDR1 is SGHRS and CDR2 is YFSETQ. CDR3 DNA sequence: TGCGCCAGCAGCTTCGGAGCATCGAACACCGGGGAGCTGTTTTTT. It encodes CASSFGASNTGELFF.

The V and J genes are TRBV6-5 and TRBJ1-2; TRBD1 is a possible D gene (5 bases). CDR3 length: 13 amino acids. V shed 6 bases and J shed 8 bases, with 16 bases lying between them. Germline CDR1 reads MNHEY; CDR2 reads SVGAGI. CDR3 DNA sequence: TGTGCCAGCAGAGACAGCGGGGGACGGGGCTACACCTTC. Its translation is CASRDSGGRGYTF.

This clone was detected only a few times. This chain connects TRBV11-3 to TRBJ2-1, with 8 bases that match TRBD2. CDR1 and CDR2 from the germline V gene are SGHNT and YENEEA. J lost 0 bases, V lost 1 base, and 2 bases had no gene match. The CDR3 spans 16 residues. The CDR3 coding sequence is TGTGCCAGCAGCTTAGCGGGGACTAGCTCCTACAATGAGCAGTTCTTC. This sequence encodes CASSLAGTSSYNEQFF.

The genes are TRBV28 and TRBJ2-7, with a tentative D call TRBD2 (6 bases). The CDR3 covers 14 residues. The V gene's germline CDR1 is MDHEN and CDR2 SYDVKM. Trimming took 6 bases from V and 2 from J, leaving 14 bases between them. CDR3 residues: CASRDVPGAYEQYF. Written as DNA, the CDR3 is TGTGCCAGCAGGGACGTCCCGGGGGCCTACGAGCAGTACTTC.

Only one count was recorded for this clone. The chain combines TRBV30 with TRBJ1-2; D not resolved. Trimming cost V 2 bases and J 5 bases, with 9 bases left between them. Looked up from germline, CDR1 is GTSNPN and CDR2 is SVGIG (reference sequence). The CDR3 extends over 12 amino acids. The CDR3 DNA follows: TGTGCCTGGAGTTTGGGAGGGTATGGCTACACCTTC. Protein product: CAWSLGGYGYTF.

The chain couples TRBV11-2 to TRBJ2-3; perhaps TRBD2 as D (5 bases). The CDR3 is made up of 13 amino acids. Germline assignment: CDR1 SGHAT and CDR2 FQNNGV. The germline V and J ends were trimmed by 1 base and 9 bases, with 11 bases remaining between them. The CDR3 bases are TGTGCCAGCAGCTTAGGGAGGTTTGGGACGCAGTATTTT. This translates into CASSLGRFGTQYF. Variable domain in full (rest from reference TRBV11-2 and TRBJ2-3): EAGVAQSPRYKIIEKRQSVAFWCNPISGHATLYWYQQILGQGPKLLIQFQNNGVVDDSQLPKDRFSAERLKGVDSTLKIQPAKLEDSAVYLCASSLGRFGTQYFGPGTRLTVL.

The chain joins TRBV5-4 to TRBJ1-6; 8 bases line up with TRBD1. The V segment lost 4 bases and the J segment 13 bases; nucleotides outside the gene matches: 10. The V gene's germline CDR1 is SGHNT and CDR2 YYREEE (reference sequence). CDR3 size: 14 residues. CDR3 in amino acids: CASSPDGTGGPLHF. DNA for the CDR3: TGTGCCAGCAGCCCGGATGGGACAGGAGGGCCCCTCCACTTT. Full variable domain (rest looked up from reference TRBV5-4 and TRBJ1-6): ETGVTQSPTHLIKTRGQQVTLRCSSQSGHNTVSWYQQALGQGPQFIFQYYREEENGRGNFPPRFSGLQFPNYSSELNVNALELDDSALYLCASSPDGTGGPLHFGNGTRLTVT.

CDR3 nucleotides: TGTGCCAGCAGTGAGCAGGGGGCATGGGGCTACACCTTC. Translating it yields CASSEQGAWGYTF. The chain employs TRBV6-1 and TRBJ1-2; 8 bases are shared with TRBD1. Looked up from germline, CDR1 is MNHNS and CDR2 is SASEGT. The CDR3 loop spans 13 amino acids. J gave up 8 bases and V 3 bases, and 5 bases lay outside the gene matches.

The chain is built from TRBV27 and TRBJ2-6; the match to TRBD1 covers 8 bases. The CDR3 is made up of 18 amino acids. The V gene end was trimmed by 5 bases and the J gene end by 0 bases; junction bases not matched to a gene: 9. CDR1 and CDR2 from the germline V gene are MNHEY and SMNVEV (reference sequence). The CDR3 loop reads CASSTQTGVFSGANVLTF. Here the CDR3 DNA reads TGTGCCAGCAGTACCCAGACAGGGGTCTTCTCTGGGGCCAACGTCCTGACTTTC.

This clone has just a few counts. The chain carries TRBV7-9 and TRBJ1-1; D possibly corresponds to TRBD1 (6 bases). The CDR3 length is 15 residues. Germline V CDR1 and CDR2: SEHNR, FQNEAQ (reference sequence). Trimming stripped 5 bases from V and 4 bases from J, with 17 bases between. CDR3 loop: CASSAPQGHGTEAFF. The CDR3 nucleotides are TGTGCCAGCAGCGCCCCCCAGGGGCACGGCACTGAAGCTTTCTTT.

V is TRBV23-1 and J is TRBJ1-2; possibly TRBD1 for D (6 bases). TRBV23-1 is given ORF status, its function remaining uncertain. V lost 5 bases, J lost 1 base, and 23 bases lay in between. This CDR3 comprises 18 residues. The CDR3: CASSATFRSDRINYGYTF. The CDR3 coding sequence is TGCGCCAGCAGTGCTACCTTCCGGTCGGACAGAATTAACTATGGCTACACCTTC.

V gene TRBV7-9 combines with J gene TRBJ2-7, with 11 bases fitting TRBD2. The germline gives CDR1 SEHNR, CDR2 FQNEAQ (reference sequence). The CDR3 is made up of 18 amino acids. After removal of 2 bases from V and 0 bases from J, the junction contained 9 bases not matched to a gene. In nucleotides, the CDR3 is TGTGCCAGCAGCTTACGGTCTAGCGGGAGGCACAGCTCCTACGAGCAGTACTTC. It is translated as CASSLRSSGRHSSYEQYF. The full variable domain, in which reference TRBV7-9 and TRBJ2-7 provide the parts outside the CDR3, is DTGVSQNPRHKITKRGQNVTFRCDPISEHNRLYWYRQTLGQGPEFLTYFQNEAQLEKSRLLSDRFSAERPKGSFSTLEIQRTEQGDSAMYLCASSLRSSGRHSSYEQYFGPGTRLTVT.

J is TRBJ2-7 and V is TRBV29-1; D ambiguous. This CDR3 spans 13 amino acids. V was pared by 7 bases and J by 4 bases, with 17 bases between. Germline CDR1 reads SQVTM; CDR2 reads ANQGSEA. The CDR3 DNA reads TGCAGCGCGGGTGTCCCTCTGATGTACGAGCAGTACTTC. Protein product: CSAGVPLMYEQYF.

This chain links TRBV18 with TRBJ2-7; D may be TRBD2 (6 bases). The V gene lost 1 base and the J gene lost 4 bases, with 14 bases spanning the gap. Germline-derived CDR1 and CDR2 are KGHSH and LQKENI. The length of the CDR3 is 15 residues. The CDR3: CASSPQSGPRYEQYF. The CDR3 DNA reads TGTGCCAGCTCACCACAGAGCGGGCCAAGGTACGAGCAGTACTTC.